This record covers a single TCR beta chain. This specimen comes from a study of control samples from healthy donors and cancer patients. Using immunoSEQ multiplex PCR, the repertoire was profiled, and TCRdb retains in-frame clones only, with some absent. The sample shows approximately 90,000 clones, approximately 87% of them seen only once. The sequence was obtained from a woman aged 40 to 55 in good health. Source material: blood.

The CDR3, as DNA: TGTGCCAGCAGTTCACTCAGATTCGGAGGCTACACCTTC. Amino acids: CASSSLRFGGYTF. The rearrangement uses TRBV6-2 or TRBV6-3 and TRBJ1-2; D is uncertain. V lost 4 bases to trimming and J lost 8 bases, with 14 bases between them. The CDR3 consists of 13 residues. The germline gives CDR1 MNHEY, CDR2 SVGEGT.